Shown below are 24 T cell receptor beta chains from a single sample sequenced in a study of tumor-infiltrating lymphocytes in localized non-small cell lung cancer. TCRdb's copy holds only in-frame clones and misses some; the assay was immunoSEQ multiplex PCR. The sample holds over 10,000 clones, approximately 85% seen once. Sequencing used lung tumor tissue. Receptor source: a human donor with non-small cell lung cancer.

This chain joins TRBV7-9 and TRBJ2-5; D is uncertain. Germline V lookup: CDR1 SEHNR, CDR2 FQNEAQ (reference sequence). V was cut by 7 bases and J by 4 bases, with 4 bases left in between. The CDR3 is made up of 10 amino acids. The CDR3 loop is CASTRETQYF. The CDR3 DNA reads TGTGCCAGCACTAGAGAGACCCAGTACTTC.

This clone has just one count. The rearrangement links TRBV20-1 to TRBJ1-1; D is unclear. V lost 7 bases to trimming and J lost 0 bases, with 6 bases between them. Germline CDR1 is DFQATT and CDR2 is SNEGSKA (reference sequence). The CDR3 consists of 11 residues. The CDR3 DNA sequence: TGCAGTGGGCACTTGAACACTGAAGCTTTCTTT. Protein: CSGHLNTEAFF.

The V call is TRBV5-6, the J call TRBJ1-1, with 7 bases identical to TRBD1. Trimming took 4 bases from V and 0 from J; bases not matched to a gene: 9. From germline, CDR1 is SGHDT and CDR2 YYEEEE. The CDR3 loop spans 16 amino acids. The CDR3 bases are TGTGCCAGCAGCCTCGGACAGGCGACCATGAACACTGAAGCTTTCTTT. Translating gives CASSLGQATMNTEAFF.

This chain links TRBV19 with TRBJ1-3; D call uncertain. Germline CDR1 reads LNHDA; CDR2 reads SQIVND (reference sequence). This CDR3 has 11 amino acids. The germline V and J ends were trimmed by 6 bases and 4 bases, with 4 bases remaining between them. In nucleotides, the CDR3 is TGTGCCAGTAGAGTAGGAAACACCATATATTTT. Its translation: CASRVGNTIYF.

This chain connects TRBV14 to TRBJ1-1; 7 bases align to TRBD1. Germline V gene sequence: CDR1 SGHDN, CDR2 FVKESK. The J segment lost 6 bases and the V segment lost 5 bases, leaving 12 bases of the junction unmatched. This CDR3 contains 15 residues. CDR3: CASSKMGQPLPEAFF. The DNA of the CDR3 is TGTGCCAGCAGCAAGATGGGACAGCCACTACCTGAAGCTTTCTTT.

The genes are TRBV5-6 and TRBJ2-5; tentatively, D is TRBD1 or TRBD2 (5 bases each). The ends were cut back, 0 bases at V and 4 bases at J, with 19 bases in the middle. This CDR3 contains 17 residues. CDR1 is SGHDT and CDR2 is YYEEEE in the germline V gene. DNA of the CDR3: TGTGCCAGCAGCTTGGGGGCGGGCCCCTGGCAGGGAGAGACCCAGTACTTC. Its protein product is CASSLGAGPWQGETQYF.

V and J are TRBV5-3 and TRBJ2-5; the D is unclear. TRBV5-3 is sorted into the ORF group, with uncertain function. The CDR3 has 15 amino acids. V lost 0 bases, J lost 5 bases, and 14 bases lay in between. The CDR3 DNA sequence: TGTGCCAGAAGCTTGGATTCGTTACATGAGGAGACCCAGTACTTC. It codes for CARSLDSLHEETQYF.

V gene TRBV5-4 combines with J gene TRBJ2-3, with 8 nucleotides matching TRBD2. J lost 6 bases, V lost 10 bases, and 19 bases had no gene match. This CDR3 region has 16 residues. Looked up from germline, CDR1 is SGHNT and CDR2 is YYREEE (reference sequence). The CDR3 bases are TGTGCCGTCAAGCTCGGGGGCGCGGGAGGAGGGGATACGCAGTATTTT. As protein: CAVKLGGAGGGDTQYF. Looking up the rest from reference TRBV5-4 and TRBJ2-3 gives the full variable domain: ETGVTQSPTHLIKTRGQQVTLRCSSQSGHNTVSWYQQALGQGPQFIFQYYREEENGRGNFPPRFSGLQFPNYSSELNVNALELDDSALYLCAVKLGGAGGGDTQYFGPGTRLTVL.

CDR3 bases: TGTGCCTGGGTTTGGGGCCGAACCGATACGCAGTATTTT. Protein: CAWVWGRTDTQYF. The chain employs TRBV30 and TRBJ2-3; D is perhaps TRBD1 (5 bases). Germline CDR1 GTSNPN, CDR2 SVGIG (reference sequence). The germline V and J ends were trimmed by 5 bases and 6 bases, with 15 bases remaining between them. The length of the CDR3 is 13 residues.

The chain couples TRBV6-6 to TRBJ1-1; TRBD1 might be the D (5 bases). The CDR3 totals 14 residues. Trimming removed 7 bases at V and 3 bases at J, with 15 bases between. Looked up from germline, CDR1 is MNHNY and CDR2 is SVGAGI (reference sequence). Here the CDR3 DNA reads TGTGCCAGCATTGAGCGACGGGGGTACACTGAAGCTTTCTTT. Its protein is CASIERRGYTEAFF.

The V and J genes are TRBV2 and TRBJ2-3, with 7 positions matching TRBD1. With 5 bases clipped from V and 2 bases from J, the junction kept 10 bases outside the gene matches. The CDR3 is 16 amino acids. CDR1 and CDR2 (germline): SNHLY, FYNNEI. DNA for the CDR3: TGTGCCAGCAGTATTGAACAGGGGACCTTCACAGATACGCAGTATTTT. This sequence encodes CASSIEQGTFTDTQYF.

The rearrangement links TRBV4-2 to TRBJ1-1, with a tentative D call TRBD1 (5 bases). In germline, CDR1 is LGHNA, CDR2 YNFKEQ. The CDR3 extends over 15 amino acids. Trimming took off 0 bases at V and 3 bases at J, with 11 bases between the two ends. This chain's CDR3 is CASSQDEGRDTEAFF. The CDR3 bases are TGTGCCAGCAGCCAAGACGAGGGGCGGGACACTGAAGCTTTCTTT.

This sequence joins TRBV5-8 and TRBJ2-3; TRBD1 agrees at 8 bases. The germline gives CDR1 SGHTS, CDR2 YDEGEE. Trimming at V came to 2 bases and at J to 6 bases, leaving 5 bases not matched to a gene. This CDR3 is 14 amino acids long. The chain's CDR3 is CASSFGQGEDTQYF. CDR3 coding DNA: TGTGCCAGCAGCTTCGGACAGGGAGAGGATACGCAGTATTTT.

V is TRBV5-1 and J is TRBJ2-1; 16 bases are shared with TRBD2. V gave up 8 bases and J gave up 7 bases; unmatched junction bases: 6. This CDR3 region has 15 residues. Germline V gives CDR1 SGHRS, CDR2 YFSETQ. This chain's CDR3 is CASGLGLAGGNEQFF. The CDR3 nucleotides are TGCGCCAGTGGACTGGGACTAGCGGGAGGGAATGAGCAGTTCTTC.

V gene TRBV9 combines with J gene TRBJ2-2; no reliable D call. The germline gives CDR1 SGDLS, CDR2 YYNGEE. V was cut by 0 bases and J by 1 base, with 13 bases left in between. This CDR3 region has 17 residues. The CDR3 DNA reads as TGTGCCAGCAGCGTAGGGATAAGGGCGGTGAACACCGGGGAGCTGTTTTTT. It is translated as CASSVGIRAVNTGELFF.

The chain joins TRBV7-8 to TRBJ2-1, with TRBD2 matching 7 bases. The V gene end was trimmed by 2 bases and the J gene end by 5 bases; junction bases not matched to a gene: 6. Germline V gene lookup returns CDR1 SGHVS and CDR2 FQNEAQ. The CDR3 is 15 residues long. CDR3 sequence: CASSLPSGSHNEQFF. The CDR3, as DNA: TGTGCCAGCAGCTTACCTAGCGGCAGCCACAATGAGCAGTTCTTC.

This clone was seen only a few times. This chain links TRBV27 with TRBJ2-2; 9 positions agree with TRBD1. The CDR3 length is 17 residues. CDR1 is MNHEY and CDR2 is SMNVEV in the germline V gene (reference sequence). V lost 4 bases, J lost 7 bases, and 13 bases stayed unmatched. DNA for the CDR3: TGTGCCAGCAGTTCGCCCGGGACAGGGCAGTACGGCGGGGAGCTGTTTTTT. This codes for CASSSPGTGQYGGELFF.

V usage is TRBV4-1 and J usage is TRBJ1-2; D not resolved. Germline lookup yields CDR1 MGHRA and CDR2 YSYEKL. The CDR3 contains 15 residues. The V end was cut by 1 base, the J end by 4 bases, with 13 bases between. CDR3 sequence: CASSQGGMRPYGYTF. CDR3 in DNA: TGCGCCAGCAGCCAAGGAGGGATGCGGCCCTATGGCTACACCTTC.

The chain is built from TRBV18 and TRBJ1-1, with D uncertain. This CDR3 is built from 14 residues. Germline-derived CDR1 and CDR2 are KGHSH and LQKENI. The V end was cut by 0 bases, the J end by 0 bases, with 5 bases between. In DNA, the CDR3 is TGTGCCAGCTCACCACCTGGGGTGAACACTGAAGCTTTCTTT. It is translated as CASSPPGVNTEAFF.

The CDR3 region is CASSQEASTPYNEQFF. The DNA of the CDR3 is TGCGCCAGCAGCCAAGAGGCGTCGACACCGTACAATGAGCAGTTCTTC. The rearrangement uses TRBV4-3 and TRBJ2-1, with D uncertain. This CDR3 is built from 16 residues. CDR1 and CDR2 from the germline V gene are LGHNA and YSLEER. Trimming removed 0 bases at V and 4 bases at J, with 13 bases between.

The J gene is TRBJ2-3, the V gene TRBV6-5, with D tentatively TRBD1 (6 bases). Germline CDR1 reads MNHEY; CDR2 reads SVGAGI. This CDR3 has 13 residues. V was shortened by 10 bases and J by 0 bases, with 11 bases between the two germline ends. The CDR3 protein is CATTGISTDTQYF. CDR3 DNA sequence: TGTGCCACCACAGGGATTAGCACAGATACGCAGTATTTT.

DNA for the CDR3: TGTGCCAGCACCCCGATGACAGATACGCAGTATTTT. This sequence encodes CASTPMTDTQYF. The chain has TRBV5-8 and TRBJ2-3; no definite D call. The CDR3 totals 12 residues. V was pared by 6 bases and J by 3 bases, with 8 bases between. The germline gives CDR1 SGHTS, CDR2 YDEGEE.

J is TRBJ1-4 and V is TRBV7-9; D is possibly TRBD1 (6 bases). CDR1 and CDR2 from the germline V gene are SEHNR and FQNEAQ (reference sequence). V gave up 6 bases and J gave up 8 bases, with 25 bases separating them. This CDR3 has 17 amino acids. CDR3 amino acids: CASSSSWGGVHVEKLFF. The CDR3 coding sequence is TGTGCCAGCAGTTCCTCGTGGGGGGGCGTTCACGTGGAAAAACTGTTTTTT. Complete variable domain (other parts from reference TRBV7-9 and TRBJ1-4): DTGVSQNPRHKITKRGQNVTFRCDPISEHNRLYWYRQTLGQGPEFLTYFQNEAQLEKSRLLSDRFSAERPKGSFSTLEIQRTEQGDSAMYLCASSSSWGGVHVEKLFFGSGTQLSVL.

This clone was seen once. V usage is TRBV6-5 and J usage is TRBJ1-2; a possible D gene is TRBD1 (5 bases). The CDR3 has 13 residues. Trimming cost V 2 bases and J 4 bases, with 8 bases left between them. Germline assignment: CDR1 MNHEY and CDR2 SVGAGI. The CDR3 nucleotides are TGTGCCAGCAGTTACCGGGGGGGCTATGGCTACACCTTC. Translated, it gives CASSYRGGYGYTF.